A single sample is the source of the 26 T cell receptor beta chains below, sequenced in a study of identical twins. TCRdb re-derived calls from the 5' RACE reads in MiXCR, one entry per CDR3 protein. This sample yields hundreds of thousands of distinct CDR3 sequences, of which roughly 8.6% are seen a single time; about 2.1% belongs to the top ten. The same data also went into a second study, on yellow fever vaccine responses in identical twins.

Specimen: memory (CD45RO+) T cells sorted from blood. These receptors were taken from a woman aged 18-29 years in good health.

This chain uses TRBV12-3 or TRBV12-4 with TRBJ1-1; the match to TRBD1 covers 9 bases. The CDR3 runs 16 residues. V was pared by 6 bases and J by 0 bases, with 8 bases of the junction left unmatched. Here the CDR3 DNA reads TGTGCCAGCAGATGGGGACAGGGCCAGATGAACACTGAAGCTTTCTTT. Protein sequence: CASRWGQGQMNTEAFF.

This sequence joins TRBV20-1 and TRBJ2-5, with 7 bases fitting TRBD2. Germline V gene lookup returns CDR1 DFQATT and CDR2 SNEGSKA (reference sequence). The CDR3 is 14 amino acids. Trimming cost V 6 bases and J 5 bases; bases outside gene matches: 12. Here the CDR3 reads CSAEPGGRKETQYF. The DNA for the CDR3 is TGCAGTGCAGAGCCGGGAGGCCGGAAGGAGACCCAGTACTTC.

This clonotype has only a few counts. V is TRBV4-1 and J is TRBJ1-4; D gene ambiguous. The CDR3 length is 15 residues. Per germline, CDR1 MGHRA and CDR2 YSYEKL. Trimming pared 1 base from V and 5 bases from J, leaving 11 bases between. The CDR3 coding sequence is TGCGCCAGCAGCCAAGTTGAATTGACCAATGAAAAACTGTTTTTT. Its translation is CASSQVELTNEKLFF.

CDR3 DNA: TGTGCCAGCAGTCAGGGGGGGTTAGGGTTAGAGACCCAGTACTTC. It yields the protein CASSQGGLGLETQYF. This rearrangement joins TRBV27 to TRBJ2-5; D is possibly TRBD1 or TRBD2 (7 bases each). Trimming removed 5 bases from V and 4 bases from J, with 17 bases in between. Germline CDR1 is MNHEY and CDR2 is SMNVEV (reference sequence). The CDR3 is 15 amino acids.

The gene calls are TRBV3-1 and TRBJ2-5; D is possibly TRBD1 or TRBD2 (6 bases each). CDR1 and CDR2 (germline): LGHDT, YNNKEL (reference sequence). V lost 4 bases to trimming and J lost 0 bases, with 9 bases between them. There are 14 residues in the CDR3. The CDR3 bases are TGTGCCAGCAGCCGAGGGGGGTACCAAGAGACCCAGTACTTC. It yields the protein CASSRGGYQETQYF.

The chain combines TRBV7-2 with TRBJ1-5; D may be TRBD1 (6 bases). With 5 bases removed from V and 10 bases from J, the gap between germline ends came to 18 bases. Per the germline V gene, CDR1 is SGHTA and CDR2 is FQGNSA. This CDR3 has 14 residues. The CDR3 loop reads CASSKTGTKEPQHF. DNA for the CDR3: TGTGCCAGCAGCAAAACAGGGACAAAGGAACCCCAGCATTTT.

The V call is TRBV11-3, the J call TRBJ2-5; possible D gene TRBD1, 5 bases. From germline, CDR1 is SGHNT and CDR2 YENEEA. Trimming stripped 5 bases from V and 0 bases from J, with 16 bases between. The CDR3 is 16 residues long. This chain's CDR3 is CASSLRLSGYQETQYF. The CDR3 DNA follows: TGTGCCAGCAGCCTACGCCTCTCAGGGTACCAAGAGACCCAGTACTTC. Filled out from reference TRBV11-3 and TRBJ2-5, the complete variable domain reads EAGVVQSPRYKIIEKKQPVAFWCNPISGHNTLYWYLQNLGQGPELLIRYENEEAVDDSQLPKDRFSAERLKGVDSTLKIQPAELGDSAVYLCASSLRLSGYQETQYFGPGTRLLVL.

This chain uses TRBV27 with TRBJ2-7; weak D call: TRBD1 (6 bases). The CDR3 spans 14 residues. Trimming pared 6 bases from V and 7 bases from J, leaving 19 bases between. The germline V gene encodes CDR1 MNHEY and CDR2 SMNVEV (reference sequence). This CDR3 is CASRPGQVMGEQYF. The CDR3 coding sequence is TGTGCCAGCAGGCCGGGACAAGTAATGGGGGAGCAGTACTTC.

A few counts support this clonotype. The CDR3 protein is CSAWDPANYGYTF. Here the CDR3 DNA reads TGCAGTGCTTGGGACCCCGCTAACTATGGCTACACCTTC. This rearrangement joins TRBV20-1 to TRBJ1-2; maybe TRBD1 (5 bases). The CDR3 is 13 residues long. Trimming pared 5 bases from V and 0 bases from J, leaving 10 bases between. Per germline, CDR1 DFQATT and CDR2 SNEGSKA (reference sequence).

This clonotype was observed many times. Written as DNA, the CDR3 is TGTGCCAGCAGTTTCGAGGGAGTCACAGATACGCAGTATTTT. Translated: CASSFEGVTDTQYF. J is TRBJ2-3 and V is TRBV28; D may be TRBD2 (5 bases). Germline values: CDR1 MDHEN, CDR2 SYDVKM. Trimming removed 3 bases from V and 2 bases from J, with 9 bases in between. This CDR3 has 14 amino acids. Looking up the rest from reference TRBV28 and TRBJ2-3 gives the full variable domain: DVKVTQSSRYLVKRTGEKVFLECVQDMDHENMFWYRQDPGLGLRLIYFSYDVKMKEKGDIPEGYSVSREKKERFSLILESASTNQTSMYLCASSFEGVTDTQYFGPGTRLTVL.

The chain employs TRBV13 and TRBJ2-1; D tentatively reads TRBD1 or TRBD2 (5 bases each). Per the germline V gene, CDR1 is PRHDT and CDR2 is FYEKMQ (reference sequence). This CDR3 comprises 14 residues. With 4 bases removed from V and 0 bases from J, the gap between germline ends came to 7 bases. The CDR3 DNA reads TGTGCCAGCAGCTACGGGACCTCCTACAATGAGCAGTTCTTC. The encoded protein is CASSYGTSYNEQFF.

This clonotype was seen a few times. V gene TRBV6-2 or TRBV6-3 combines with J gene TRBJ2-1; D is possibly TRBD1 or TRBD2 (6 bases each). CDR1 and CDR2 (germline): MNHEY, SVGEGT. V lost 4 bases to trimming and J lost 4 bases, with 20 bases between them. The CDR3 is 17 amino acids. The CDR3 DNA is TGTGCCAGCAGTTCTATCCCGGGGGCGGGACCTTACAATGAGCAGTTCTTC. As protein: CASSSIPGAGPYNEQFF.

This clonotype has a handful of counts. CDR3 residues: CSARSAATSTDTQYF. The CDR3 DNA reads as TGCAGTGCTAGGTCGGCGGCGACTAGCACAGATACGCAGTATTTT. V is TRBV20-1 and J is TRBJ2-3; unclear D gene. In germline, CDR1 is DFQATT, CDR2 SNEGSKA (reference sequence). V was clipped by 3 bases and J by 0 bases, with 13 bases between them. The CDR3 spans 15 residues.

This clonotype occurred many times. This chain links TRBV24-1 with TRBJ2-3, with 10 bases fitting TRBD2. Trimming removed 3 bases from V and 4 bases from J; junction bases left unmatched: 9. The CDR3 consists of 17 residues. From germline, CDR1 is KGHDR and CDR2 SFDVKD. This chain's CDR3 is CATSDAAASGSPDTQYF. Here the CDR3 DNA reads TGTGCCACCAGTGATGCGGCTGCTAGCGGGAGCCCAGATACGCAGTATTTT.

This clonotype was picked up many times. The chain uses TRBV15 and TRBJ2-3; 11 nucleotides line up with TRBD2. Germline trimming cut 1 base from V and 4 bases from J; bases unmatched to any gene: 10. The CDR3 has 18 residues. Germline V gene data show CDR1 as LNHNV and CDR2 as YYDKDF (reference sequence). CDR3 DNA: TGTGCCACCAGCAGAGTGGCGGAACTAGCGGGAGAGGCAGATACGCAGTATTTT. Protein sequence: CATSRVAELAGEADTQYF.

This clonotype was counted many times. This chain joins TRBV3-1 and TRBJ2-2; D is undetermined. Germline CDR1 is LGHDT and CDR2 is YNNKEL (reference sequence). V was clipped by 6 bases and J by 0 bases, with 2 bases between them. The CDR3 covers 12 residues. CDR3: CASRANTGELFF. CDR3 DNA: TGTGCCAGCAGGGCGAACACCGGGGAGCTGTTTTTT.

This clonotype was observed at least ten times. The CDR3 DNA reads as TGCGCCAGCAGCCCGTATCAAAGTATGGGCCGGCAGTTCTTC. Amino acids: CASSPYQSMGRQFF. The chain employs TRBV5-1 and TRBJ2-1; no definite D call. This CDR3 spans 14 amino acids. V lost 4 bases to trimming and J lost 12 bases, with 20 bases between them. Germline V gene data show CDR1 as SGHRS and CDR2 as YFSETQ.

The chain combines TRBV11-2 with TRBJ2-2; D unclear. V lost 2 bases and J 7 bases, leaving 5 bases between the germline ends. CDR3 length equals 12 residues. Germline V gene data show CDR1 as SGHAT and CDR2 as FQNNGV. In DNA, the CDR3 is TGTGCCAGCAGCTTATTGGACGGGGAGCTGTTTTTT. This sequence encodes CASSLLDGELFF.

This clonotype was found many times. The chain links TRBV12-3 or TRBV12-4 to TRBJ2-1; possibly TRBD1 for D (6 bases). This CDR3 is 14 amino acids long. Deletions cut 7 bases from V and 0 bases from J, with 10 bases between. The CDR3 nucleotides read TGTGCCAGCACCACAGGGAGCTCCTACAATGAGCAGTTCTTC. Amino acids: CASTTGSSYNEQFF.

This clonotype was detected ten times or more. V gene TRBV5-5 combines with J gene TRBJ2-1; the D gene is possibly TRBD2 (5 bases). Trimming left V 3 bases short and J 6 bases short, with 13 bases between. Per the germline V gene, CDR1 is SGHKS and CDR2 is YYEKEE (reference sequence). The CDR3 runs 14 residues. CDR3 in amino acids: CASSWWRSLNEQFF. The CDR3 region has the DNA TGTGCCAGCAGCTGGTGGAGGAGTCTCAATGAGCAGTTCTTC.

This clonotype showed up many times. CDR3 protein: CSVEGGKGFQETQYF. The CDR3 DNA reads as TGCAGCGTTGAGGGTGGGAAGGGGTTCCAAGAGACCCAGTACTTC. The V call is TRBV29-1, the J call TRBJ2-5; perhaps TRBD1 as D (5 bases). Germline CDR1 is SQVTM and CDR2 is ANQGSEA. The CDR3 sequence is 15 residues long. The ends were cut back, 3 bases at V and 1 base at J, with 15 bases in the middle.

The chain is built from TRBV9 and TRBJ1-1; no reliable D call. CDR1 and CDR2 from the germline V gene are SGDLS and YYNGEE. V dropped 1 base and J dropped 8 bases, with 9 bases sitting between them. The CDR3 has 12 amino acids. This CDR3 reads CASSVSFGEAFF. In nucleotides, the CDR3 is TGTGCCAGCAGCGTATCATTTGGGGAAGCTTTCTTT. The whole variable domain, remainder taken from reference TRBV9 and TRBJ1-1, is DSGVTQTPKHLITATGQRVTLRCSPRSGDLSVYWYQQSLDQGLQFLIQYYNGEERAKGNILERFSAQQFPDLHSELNLSSLELGDSALYFCASSVSFGEAFFGQGTRLTVV.

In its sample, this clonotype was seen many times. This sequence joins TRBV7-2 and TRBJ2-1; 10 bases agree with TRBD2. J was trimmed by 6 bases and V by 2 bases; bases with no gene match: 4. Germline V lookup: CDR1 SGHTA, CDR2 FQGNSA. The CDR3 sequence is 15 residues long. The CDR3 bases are TGTGCCAGCAGCTTAACAGCGGGAGGGGGCAATGAGCAGTTCTTC. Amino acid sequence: CASSLTAGGGNEQFF.

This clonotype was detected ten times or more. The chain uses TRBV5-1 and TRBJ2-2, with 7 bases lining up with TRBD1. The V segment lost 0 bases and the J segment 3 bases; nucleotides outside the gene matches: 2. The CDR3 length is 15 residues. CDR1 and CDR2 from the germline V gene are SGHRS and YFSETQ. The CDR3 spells CASSLADRDTGELFF. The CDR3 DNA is TGCGCCAGCAGCTTGGCCGACAGGGACACCGGGGAGCTGTTTTTT. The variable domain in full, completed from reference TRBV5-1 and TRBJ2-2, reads KAGVTQTPRYLIKTRGQQVTLSCSPISGHRSVSWYQQTPGQGLQFLFEYFSETQRNKGNFPGRFSGRQFSNSRSEMNVSTLELGDSALYLCASSLADRDTGELFFGEGSRLTVL.

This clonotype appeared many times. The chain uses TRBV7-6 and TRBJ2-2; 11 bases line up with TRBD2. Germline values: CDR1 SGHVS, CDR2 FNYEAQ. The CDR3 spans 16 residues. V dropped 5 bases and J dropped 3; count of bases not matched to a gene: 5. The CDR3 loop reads CASSPLAGGYTGELFF. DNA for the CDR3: TGTGCCAGCAGCCCCCTAGCGGGGGGCTACACCGGGGAGCTGTTTTTT. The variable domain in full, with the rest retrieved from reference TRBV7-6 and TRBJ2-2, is GAGVSQSPRYKVTKRGQDVALRCDPISGHVSLYWYRQALGQGPEFLTYFNYEAQQDKSGLPNDRFSAERPEGSISTLTIQRTEQRDSAMYRCASSPLAGGYTGELFFGEGSRLTVL.

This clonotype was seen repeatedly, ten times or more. Here the CDR3 DNA reads TGCAGTGCTAAGTTTGGGGCCGAAGCTTTCTTT. Protein: CSAKFGAEAFF. This chain connects TRBV20-1 to TRBJ1-1; maybe TRBD1 (5 bases). V shed 4 bases and J shed 8 bases, with 11 bases lying between them. Germline CDR1 is DFQATT and CDR2 is SNEGSKA (reference sequence). The CDR3 sequence is 11 residues long.